A selection of T cell receptor beta chains follows, all from one sample in a study of lymphopenia after photon versus proton radiotherapy. The data were produced by immunoSEQ multiplex PCR, yet TCRdb's version contains in-frame clones alone and is incomplete. The repertoire holds about 68,000 clones, with approximately 91% as singletons. The source material was peripheral blood, sampled from a patient treated with photon-based radiotherapy. All receptors come from a woman in her 70s with pancreatic cancer. Each CDR3 is given with its conserved first and last residue. D genes are given only for firm matches. The size field is filled for only some rows; it gives once, few, many or a size class.

abundance: -
v_gene: TRBV4-1
len: 16
j_gene: TRBJ1-4
d_gene: TRBD1
CDR3aa: CASSQKTGEGTGKLFF
CDR3nt: TGCGCCAGCAGCCAAAAAACAGGGGAGGGGACAGGAAAACTGTTTTTT

abundance: -
v_gene: TRBV6-1
len: 11
j_gene: TRBJ1-1
d_gene: -
CDR3aa: CATQPGFEAFF
CDR3nt: TGTGCCACCCAACCAGGGTTTGAAGCTTTCTTT

abundance: -
v_gene: TRBV7-6
len: 14
j_gene: TRBJ2-2
d_gene: -
CDR3aa: CASSQGQNTGELFF
CDR3nt: TGTGCCAGCAGCCAGGGACAGAACACCGGGGAGCTGTTTTTT

abundance: -
v_gene: TRBV7-9
len: 15
j_gene: TRBJ1-4
d_gene: -
CDR3aa: CASSLAVGMNEKLFF
CDR3nt: TGTGCCAGCAGCTTAGCGGTGGGGATGAATGAAAAACTGTTTTTT

abundance: -
v_gene: TRBV4-2
len: 14
j_gene: TRBJ2-2
d_gene: -
CDR3aa: CASSQPTNTGELFF
CDR3nt: TGTGCCAGCAGCCAACCAACGAACACCGGGGAGCTGTTTTTT

abundance: -
v_gene: TRBV5-1
len: 16
j_gene: TRBJ2-7
d_gene: TRBD2
CDR3aa: CASSLGSSGPTYEQYF
CDR3nt: TGCGCCAGCAGCTTGGGGAGTAGCGGGCCCACCTACGAGCAGTACTTC

abundance: -
v_gene: TRBV19
len: 13
j_gene: TRBJ2-3
d_gene: -
CDR3aa: CASSSGSTDTQYF
CDR3nt: TGTGCCAGTTCAAGCGGAAGCACAGATACGCAGTATTTT

abundance: -
v_gene: TRBV5-4
len: 14
j_gene: TRBJ2-7
d_gene: -
CDR3aa: CASSLGQRGYEQYF
CDR3nt: TGTGCCAGCAGCTTGGGCCAGAGGGGCTACGAGCAGTACTTC

abundance: -
v_gene: TRBV18
len: 13
j_gene: TRBJ1-1
d_gene: -
CDR3aa: CASSQKQGTEAFF
CDR3nt: TGTGCCAGCTCACAAAAACAGGGCACTGAAGCTTTCTTT

abundance: once
v_gene: TRBV7-2
len: 15
j_gene: TRBJ2-1
d_gene: TRBD2
CDR3aa: CASSLTSGPPHEQFF
CDR3nt: TGTGCCAGCAGCTTAACTAGCGGGCCCCCCCATGAGCAGTTCTTC

abundance: -
v_gene: TRBV19
len: 14
j_gene: TRBJ2-7
d_gene: TRBD1
CDR3aa: CATPRRDRVYEQYF
CDR3nt: TGTGCCACCCCCCGTAGGGACAGGGTGTACGAGCAGTACTTC

abundance: few
v_gene: TRBV7-3
len: 15
j_gene: TRBJ1-1
d_gene: -
CDR3aa: CASSPPGIAGSEAFF
CDR3nt: TGTGCCAGCAGCCCCCCGGGGATCGCGGGCTCTGAAGCTTTCTTT

abundance: -
v_gene: TRBV11-3
len: 16
j_gene: TRBJ2-6
d_gene: -
CDR3aa: CASSPRPTSGANVLTF
CDR3nt: TGTGCCAGCAGCCCAAGACCAACGTCTGGGGCCAACGTCCTGACTTTC

abundance: -
v_gene: TRBV20-1
len: 11
j_gene: TRBJ1-1
d_gene: -
CDR3aa: CSAVGGTEAFF
CDR3nt: TGCAGTGCTGTGGGAGGCACTGAAGCTTTCTTT

abundance: -
v_gene: TRBV5-1
len: 14
j_gene: TRBJ1-2
d_gene: -
CDR3aa: CASSTQPSEGGYTF
CDR3nt: TGCGCCAGCAGCACCCAGCCGAGTGAGGGAGGCTACACCTTC

abundance: -
v_gene: TRBV7-2
len: 14
j_gene: TRBJ1-1
d_gene: -
CDR3aa: CASSPQVGDTEAFF
CDR3nt: TGTGCCAGCAGCCCCCAGGTGGGGGACACTGAAGCTTTCTTT

abundance: -
v_gene: TRBV6-5
len: 15
j_gene: TRBJ2-3
d_gene: TRBD1
CDR3aa: CASSRSKDRKDTQYF
CDR3nt: TGTGCCAGCAGCCGATCAAAGGACAGGAAAGATACGCAGTATTTT